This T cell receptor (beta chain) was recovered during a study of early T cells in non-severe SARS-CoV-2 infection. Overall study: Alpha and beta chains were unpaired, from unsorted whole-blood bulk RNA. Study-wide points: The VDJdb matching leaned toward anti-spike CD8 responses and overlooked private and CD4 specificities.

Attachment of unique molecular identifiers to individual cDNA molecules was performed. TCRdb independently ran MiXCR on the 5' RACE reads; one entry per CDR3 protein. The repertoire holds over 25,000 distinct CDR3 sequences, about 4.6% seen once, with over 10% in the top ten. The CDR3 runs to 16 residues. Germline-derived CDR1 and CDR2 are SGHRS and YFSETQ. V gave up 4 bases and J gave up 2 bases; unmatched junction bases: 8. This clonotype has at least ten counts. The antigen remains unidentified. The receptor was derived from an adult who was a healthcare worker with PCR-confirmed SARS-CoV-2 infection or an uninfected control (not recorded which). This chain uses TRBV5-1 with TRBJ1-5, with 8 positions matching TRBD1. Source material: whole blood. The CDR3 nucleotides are TGCGCCAGCAGCCCTACCCCGGGACAGGGCAATCAGCCCCAGCATTTT. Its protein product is CASSPTPGQGNQPQHF.